The clone carrying this T cell receptor beta chain was picked up many times. This entry is derived from a study of metastatic and nonmetastatic thyroid tumors. Study details: The study looked at repertoires side by side in blood and in tumor or nodule tissue from malignant and benign thyroid patients.

This CDR3 is built from 14 residues. V was cut by 1 base and J by 0 bases, with 10 bases left in between. The V gene's germline CDR1 is GTSNPN and CDR2 SVGIG (reference sequence). Treatment of any kind had been given to no patient before thyroid surgery. Methods used by the authors: The study took CDR3 differences across clinicopathological groups and made a distant-metastasis classifier for papillary thyroid cancer from them. TCRdb re-called the PCR reads via MiXCR. Clone size and V and J calls follow TCRdb, not the original study. The sample includes about 12,000 clones, around a quarter of them seen just once.

This receptor was taken from a female donor with papillary thyroid cancer or a benign thyroid nodule (not recorded which). Some clones in this sample may be carry-over from other donors' samples. The chain joins TRBV30 to TRBJ2-7, with D maybe TRBD2 (5 bases). The sequencing input was tumor tissue. This chain's CDR3 is CAWSEGGSSYEQYF. CDR3 in DNA: TGTGCCTGGAGTGAGGGCGGGTCCTCCTACGAGCAGTACTTC.